The rows below give T cell receptor beta chains drawn from one sample of a study of sequential checkpoint blockade in melanoma. TCRdb keeps only in-frame clones here, not all; method: immunoSEQ multiplex PCR. The sample holds about 40,000 clones, 70% to 90% seen once. The starting material was CD8+ T cells sorted from blood (inferred from file names), obtained from a patient given nivolumab and ipilimumab in sequence. Receptor source: a human donor with melanoma. Both conserved end residues are part of each CDR3. The D gene is left open where the match is weak. Only some rows state a clone size, as once, few, many or a class for expanded clones.

CDR3nt	CDR3aa	v_gene	j_gene	d_gene	abundance
TGTGCCAGCAGCCACCCAATACAGGGCCAGTTCTATGGCTACACCTTC	CASSHPIQGQFYGYTF	TRBV28	TRBJ1-2	-	-
TGTGCCAGCAGCTCGAGAGGCTCCTACGAGCAGTACTTC	CASSSRGSYEQYF	TRBV5-4	TRBJ2-7	-	-
TGTGCAAGTCGCTTTCCCGAGGTACTTAAAAACATTCAGTACTTC	CASRFPEVLKNIQYF	TRBV12-2	TRBJ2-4	-	-
TGTGCCAGCGGATCCACAGGGTTCACAGATACGCAGTATTTT	CASGSTGFTDTQYF	TRBV28	TRBJ2-3	-	once
TGTGCCAGTAGTTACACCGCGGGGAACACCGGGGAGCTGTTTTTT	CASSYTAGNTGELFF	TRBV19	TRBJ2-2	-	-
TGTGCCAGCAGCTTCGGACAGGGCGCAGATACGCAGTATTTT	CASSFGQGADTQYF	TRBV7-3	TRBJ2-3	TRBD1	-
TGTGCCAGCGACAACGCGAACACCGGGGAGCTGTTTTTT	CASDNANTGELFF	TRBV28	TRBJ2-2	-	-
TGTGCCAGCAGCTTAGCTAGCTCCTACGAGCAGTACTTC	CASSLASSYEQYF	TRBV11-3	TRBJ2-7	-	-
TGTGCCAGCAGCGAGGGGGTCCTCTACGAGCAGTACTTC	CASSEGVLYEQYF	TRBV7-9	TRBJ2-7	-	few
TGTGCCAGCAGCGGCTTAGCGGGAAGCTCCTACAATGAGCAGTTCTTC	CASSGLAGSSYNEQFF	TRBV9	TRBJ2-1	TRBD2	once
TGTGCCAGCAGTGAAGGGGCTACATGGGGGCGCGGAACTGAAGCTTTCTTT	CASSEGATWGRGTEAFF	TRBV6-1	TRBJ1-1	-	few
TGTGCCAGCAGTGAGGGGACAGGGTGGTACGAGCAGTACTTC	CASSEGTGWYEQYF	TRBV5-5	TRBJ2-7	TRBD1	-
TGCGCCAGCAGCTTGGGGCCTTCAGATACGCAGTATTTT	CASSLGPSDTQYF	TRBV5-1	TRBJ2-3	-	once
TGCGCCAGCAGCCAATCGTCTCCCTCTTACACCGGGGAGCTGTTTTTT	CASSQSSPSYTGELFF	TRBV4-1	TRBJ2-2	-	-
TGTGCCAGCAGTAAGACAGGGGGATCGACAGATACGCAGTATTTT	CASSKTGGSTDTQYF	TRBV6-4	TRBJ2-3	TRBD1	-
TGTGCCAGCAGCGTACAGATAACTAATGAAAAACTGTTTTTT	CASSVQITNEKLFF	TRBV7-9	TRBJ1-4	-	-
TGCGCCAGCAGCCAAGGGACAGGCGGGACCTACGAGCAGTACTTC	CASSQGTGGTYEQYF	TRBV4-1	TRBJ2-7	-	-
TGTGCCATCTCACAGGGAGTGAACACTGAAGCTTTCTTT	CAISQGVNTEAFF	TRBV6-5	TRBJ1-1	-	-
TGTGCCAGCAGCTCGACTAGCAATGAGCAGTTCTTC	CASSSTSNEQFF	TRBV13	TRBJ2-1	-	-
TGTGCCAGTAGTATGGCAGGCCCTATCAATGAGCAGTTCTTC	CASSMAGPINEQFF	TRBV19	TRBJ2-1	-	-
TGCGCCAGCAGCATCGGGACTAGCGGGGGCGATGAGCAGTTCTTC	CASSIGTSGGDEQFF	TRBV5-1	TRBJ2-1	TRBD2	-
TGTGCCAGCAGGGACACAGGGGCGGAGAGCTCCTACAATGAGCAGTTCTTC	CASRDTGAESSYNEQFF	TRBV7-9	TRBJ2-1	TRBD1	few
TGTGCCAGCAGCTTAGTAGGCGGGGACTATGGCTACACCTTC	CASSLVGGDYGYTF	TRBV7-9	TRBJ1-2	-	-
TGTGCCAGCAGCCCGTACTCTGGGGCCAACGTCCTGACTTTC	CASSPYSGANVLTF	TRBV9	TRBJ2-6	-	-
TGTGCCAGCAGCCTCGCGGCGGGGGGAACCACAGATACGCAGTATTTT	CASSLAAGGTTDTQYF	TRBV7-9	TRBJ2-3	TRBD2	-
TGTGCCAGCTCACCCGGGAGCTCTGGGGCCAACGTCCTGACTTTC	CASSPGSSGANVLTF	TRBV18	TRBJ2-6	-	-
TGTGCCAGCAGTTTCCCAGGGGGCGGGGGCTACACCTTC	CASSFPGGGGYTF	TRBV27	TRBJ1-2	TRBD1	-
TGTGCCAGCAGCCCCCGGGACAGGGTGTACGAGCAGTACTTC	CASSPRDRVYEQYF	TRBV9	TRBJ2-7	TRBD1	-
TGTGCCAGTAGTATGGGGGCGCCCAGCTCCTACGAGCAGTACTTC	CASSMGAPSSYEQYF	TRBV19	TRBJ2-7	-	-
TGCGCCAGCAGCCCCCAGGCGGGAGGCTACGAGCAGTACTTC	CASSPQAGGYEQYF	TRBV10-2	TRBJ2-7	TRBD2	-
TGTGAGGGGGGGGCACCCAGGGACACTGAAGCTTTCTTT	CEGGAPRDTEAFF	TRBV6-4	TRBJ1-1	-	few
TGTGCCAGCAGCTTCGGGGGCACTGAAGCTTTCTTT	CASSFGGTEAFF	TRBV5-4	TRBJ1-1	-	-
TGCAGCGTTGATGGTTTGCCTAGCGGGGGATTCGAGACCCAGTACTTC	CSVDGLPSGGFETQYF	TRBV29-1	TRBJ2-5	TRBD2	-
TGCGCCAGCAGCCAGGGACTAGCGAGAGAGACCCAGTACTTC	CASSQGLARETQYF	TRBV4-1	TRBJ2-5	TRBD2	-
TGTGCCAGCAGCTTAGCGGACAGGGGCTACGAGCAGTACTTC	CASSLADRGYEQYF	TRBV11-2	TRBJ2-7	TRBD1	-
TGTGCCAGCAGTGAACAGGGGGGATGGACTGAAGCTTTCTTT	CASSEQGGWTEAFF	TRBV2	TRBJ1-1	TRBD1	-
TGTGCCAGCAGTCCCGGGACAGGGGAGTTCTTC	CASSPGTGEFF	TRBV27	TRBJ2-1	TRBD1	-
TGCGCCAGCAGCTTGGTTCCAGGGGACACCGGGGAGCTGTTTTTT	CASSLVPGDTGELFF	TRBV5-1	TRBJ2-2	-	-
TGTGCCAGCAGTCCCGGGAACACTGAAGCTTTCTTT	CASSPGNTEAFF	TRBV28	TRBJ1-1	-	-
TGCGCCAGCAGCTGGGGACAGGGGGCTGAAGAGCAGTACTTC	CASSWGQGAEEQYF	TRBV5-1	TRBJ2-7	TRBD1	-
TGTGCCAGCAGCCCGGACGGGAACACAGATACGCAGTATTTT	CASSPDGNTDTQYF	TRBV7-9	TRBJ2-3	-	-
TGTGCCAGCAGCACAACCGACAGTCATAGTAGGGGTTGGGCCAACGTCCTGACTTTC	CASSTTDSHSRGWANVLTF	TRBV7-9	TRBJ2-6	-	-
TGTGCCAGTAGTGACCAGGGTAGACTTGGGATCACAGATACGCAGTATTTT	CASSDQGRLGITDTQYF	TRBV19	TRBJ2-3	-	-
TGTGCCAGTAGTACCCGGGACAGGGGGCTTTCCTACGAGCAGTACTTC	CASSTRDRGLSYEQYF	TRBV19	TRBJ2-7	TRBD1	few
TGTGCCAGCAGTTCCCAAGCTAGCGGGGGGTCCGTCCCAGATACGCAGTATTTT	CASSSQASGGSVPDTQYF	TRBV28	TRBJ2-3	TRBD2	-
TGTGCCAGTAGTATGGGACAAGGGTACGAGCAGTACTTC	CASSMGQGYEQYF	TRBV19	TRBJ2-7	-	-
TGTGCCAGCAGCTACCTATCTGAAAACAATGAGCAGTTCTTC	CASSYLSENNEQFF	TRBV5-7	TRBJ2-1	-	few
TGTGCCAGTAGTATGGGACAGGCAGCCTACGAGCAGTACTTC	CASSMGQAAYEQYF	TRBV19	TRBJ2-7	TRBD1	-